Detailed here is one T cell receptor (beta chain). This clone's antigen is unknown. No quality values exist for individual bases; no much larger clone is one base distant. RNA was extracted with the RNeasy kit and about 0.5 to 1 ug was reverse transcribed using random hexamers. The immunoSEQ multiplex PCR assay, covering 54 Vbeta and 13 Jbeta segments, was used to amplify TCR beta CDR3 regions. PCR amplification bias was corrected by using a synthetic template baseline for primer optimization and computational correction. For the original study's pipeline: Reads were annotated to V, D and J genes according to IMGT and were analyzed with immunoSEQ Analyzer, with only productive sequences retained. Clonality was calculated as one minus the Shannon entropy normalized by log2 of the number of productive unique sequences. For each patient and control, public and private clones were evaluated within the 100 most prevalent clones. Clones were defined as Susac-specific when absent from the healthy and MS cohorts, from roughly 1,000 published viral clones and from other ImmuneACCESS disease sequences. TCRdb reanalyzed the raw reads on its own, using fastp at Q25 for trimming and MiXCR for clone calling, and kept in-frame beta chains. Each CDR3 protein appears once, grouped with its most common genes and DNA. V and J calls and clone size were set by TCRdb, not the authors. The sample includes 100,000 to 150,000 distinct CDR3 sequences, with around 94% observed a single time. The top ten constitute roughly 0.091% of the sample.

CDR1 is given as LGHDT and CDR2 as YNNKEL, both from the germline V gene (reference sequence). Including cysteine and phenylalanine, the CDR3 has 14 amino acids. Left in the record is the CDR3 DNA by itself, 42 bases read in frame from the first base. The germline ends are 13 bases apart after V is trimmed by 2 bases and J by 6 bases. Peripheral blood CD8+ and CD4+ T cells from healthy donors, Susac syndrome patients and multiple sclerosis patients were profiled using high-throughput TCR beta sequencing. Healthy donors were included as age- and sex-matched controls. Bulk CD8+ and CD4+ T cells were purified by magnetic negative isolation, while CD8+ TEMRA cells were enriched using FACS. Blood was drawn into EDTA tubes, processed within 24 hours, and PBMCs were isolated by density gradient centrifugation. PBMCs destined for TCR sequencing were cryopreserved in liquid nitrogen and later thawed in a 37 °C water bath. The sorted or isolated CD4+, CD8+ and CD8+ TEMRA cells reached a purity of at least 90%.

This sample was included in a study of CD8 T cells in Susac syndrome (dated by TCRdb to about 2019). Notes on the research overall: The study used repertoire sequencing to test whether antigen drove CD8+ T cell activation and differentiation in Susac syndrome.

What the study reported, not specific to this receptor: The number of individuals in the TCR sequencing and HLA analysis was recognized as being relatively small.

Sequenced material: CD4+ T cells from PBMCs. This receptor chain uses TRBV3-1 and TRBJ1-1, with a weak D call of TRBD1 (6 bases match). The TCR sequence derives from a human donor in good health. Here the CDR3 is given as CASSQPGEGAEAFF. The DNA is as follows: TGTGCCAGCAGCCAACCAGGGGAAGGTGCTGAAGCTTTCTTT.